This T cell receptor (beta chain) was observed in a study of T cell responses to AZD1222 COVID-19 vaccine (dated by TCRdb to 2020 to 2022). For the study in its entirety: AZD1222 recipients with second doses at about 4 weeks or about 12 weeks were pooled, because spike-specific TCR depth and breadth did not differ between schedules. A total of approximately 240 trial participants underwent TCR sequencing, of whom approximately 200 had received two doses of AZD1222 and 26 had received two doses of the MenACWY control vaccine. Enrollment into the trials was organized by age into subgroups of 18-55, 56-69 and 70-plus years, and those subgroups contained roughly 150, 30 and 60 TCR-sequenced participants, respectively. On the study overall, not on this receptor specifically: After two AZD1222 doses, both the breadth and the depth of spike-specific TCRs were significantly higher than at day 0 and than in MenACWY recipients. No day 14 peak-response samples were available, so repertoires were characterized only after the peak T cell response. The vaccine-associated CD4 TCRs covered the entire spike protein, and the dominant responses fell in regions 160-218 and 743-854. Most participants were white British and females outnumbered males, and the authors suggested that clonal diversity may have been underestimated. Only five or six AZD1222 recipients were SARS-CoV-2 seropositive at baseline, limiting conclusions about previously exposed vaccinees. Epitopes outside the regions mutated in the B.1.351 and B.1.1.7 variants were reportedly recognized by nearly half of the unique spike-specific TCRs. In the small 56-69-year group, the increase in depth fell short of significance, most likely because of low power.

To note about this clone: The antigen it recognizes is unknown. Base qualities were left out, and no much larger clone turns up one base away.

The time point label on this specimen signifies: baseline before first vaccination. Samples from vaccinated people were obtained from the UK trials COV001 and COV002, which included a single-blind randomized controlled phase 2/3 trial of AZD1222 (ChAdOx1 nCoV-19) in healthy adults. For TCRbeta chain sequencing, PBMC samples from trial participants were taken at day 0 and at day 28 after the second dose. The CDR3 regions of human TCRbeta chains were analyzed by immunosequencing. The original methods were these. Repertoire TCRs were matched against a reference library of SARS-CoV-2-specific TCRs generated with the MIRA antigen-specificity platform. Breadth was defined as the fraction of unique TCRs that were SARS-CoV-2-associated, and depth was defined as the fraction of total T cells that were SARS-CoV-2-associated. Using the MIRA data, each spike-specific TCR was assigned both to the spike region to which the TCR was reactive and to a CD4 or CD8 class. Log10-transformed breadth and depth values were compared by one-way ANOVA with Sidak's multiple comparisons tests. TCRdb limited this immuneACCESS table to in-frame rearrangements with V and J called. A share of clones is missing; checked studies link under half to unresolved V genes, and the rest is unexplained. V, J and clone size were drawn from that table, and D and trimming were deduced from the DNA. This sample holds approximately 180,000 clones; over 80% were observed only once. Roughly 6% of the sample lies in the top ten.

The sequencing here drew on peripheral blood, taken on day 0 of AZD1222 vaccination. The receptor comes from an adult in good health.

The nucleotide sequence reads as follows: TGTGCCACCAGTGATGGCGGGTTTGGCTACACCTTC. This sequence encodes CATSDGGFGYTF. Recombination connected TRBV24-1 to TRBJ1-2; no D segment can be confidently identified. Inclusive of the bounding cysteine and phenylalanine, the CDR3 is 12 residues long. The read is trimmed to its CDR3 DNA, 36 bases read in frame from base 1. The germline ends are 8 bases apart after V is trimmed by 3 bases and J by 7 bases. In the germline V gene, CDR1 corresponds to KGHDR and CDR2 to SFDVKD.